One T cell receptor beta chain is described in this entry. Its antigen is unknown. The data were obtained in a study of graft-versus-host responses after intestinal transplantation. The wider study: Tacrolimus plus steroids were given to all recipients for approximately 3 years, preceded by anti-thymocyte globulin induction. Overall study findings and caveats: Allografts of one patient group, those with graft-donor T cell macrochimerism, had high graft-versus-host to host-versus-graft clonal ratios. Peak levels of circulating GvH clones tracked with early post-transplant HvG declines.

The data were produced by immunoSEQ multiplex PCR, yet TCRdb's version contains in-frame clones alone and is incomplete. Seen here are roughly 53,000 clones, roughly nine tenths observed once, and the top ten hold around 5.5%. With V trimmed by 1 base and J by 3 bases, 0 bases remained unmatched. The CDR3 length is 14 residues. From germline, CDR1 is SGDLS and CDR2 YYNGEE. The rearrangement links TRBV9 to TRBJ2-7; 11 nucleotides line up with TRBD2. The sequence came from a human patient who received an intestinal transplant, so some T cells may come from the graft donor. The starting material was PBMCs, obtained nearly 670 days after intestinal transplant. The CDR3 bases are TGTGCCAGCAGCGTAACTAGCGGGGGCTACGAGCAGTACTTC. Its translation is CASSVTSGGYEQYF.